These 2 T cell receptor beta chains originate from one sample sequenced in a study of beta chain features in type 1 diabetes. Reverse transcribing all isolated RNA meant expressed TCRB transcripts were sequenced. Produced via immunoSEQ multiplex PCR; TCRdb's table is partial and in-frame only. Of about 620,000 clones in the sample, 15% to 18% are singletons; the top ten hold around 0.095%. Sequenced input: naive CD4+ T cells from blood. These receptors were collected from a man younger than 35 in good health.

The gene calls are TRBV7-9 and TRBJ2-5; D might be TRBD1 (6 bases). The V gene's germline CDR1 is SEHNR and CDR2 FQNEAQ (reference sequence). Trimming took off 5 bases at V and 5 bases at J, with 9 bases between the two ends. The CDR3 is 12 residues long. The CDR3 DNA sequence: TGTGCCAGCAGCGCTACAGGGGAGACCCAGTACTTC. It is translated as CASSATGETQYF.

The CDR3 nucleotides are TGTGCCACCAGCAGAGATAGACGGTCTGGGGCCAACGTCCTGACTTTC. Residues: CATSRDRRSGANVLTF. The gene calls are TRBV15 and TRBJ2-6; D remains unclear. The CDR3 has 16 amino acids. Germline V CDR1 and CDR2: LNHNV, YYDKDF (reference sequence). V dropped 0 bases and J dropped 1 base, with 7 bases sitting between them.